The rows below give T cell receptor beta chains drawn from one sample of a study of blood T cell repertoires in COVID-19. The assay was immunoSEQ multiplex PCR, and TCRdb's table has in-frame clones only and misses some. The data contain around 220,000 clones, 82% of them singletons. The source material was peripheral blood. Receptor source: a woman older than 75 with active or convalescent COVID-19. Both conserved end residues are trimmed from each CDR3. The order of the fields is CDR3 length, J gene, V gene, CDR3 protein.

>11|TRBJ1-2|TRBV29-1
SVEVSSNYGYT
>11|TRBJ2-7|TRBV10-2
ASRPGLTGEQY
>12|TRBJ1-5|TRBV29-1
SVRTGGGNQPQH
>11|TRBJ1-2|TRBV30
AWTRQRGYGYT
>12|TRBJ2-2|TRBV2
ASNGEGPNGELF
>10|TRBJ2-1|TRBV12-3/TRBV12-4
ASSFSTGEQF
>10|TRBJ2-4|TRBV29-1
SVAGTANIQY
>16|TRBJ1-4|TRBV5-5
ASSLVVQGASTNEKLF
>13|TRBJ1-6|TRBV6-5
ASRDRGSYNSPLH
>13|TRBJ2-1|TRBV5-4
ASSLGTSGGHEQF
>15|TRBJ2-1|TRBV11-2
ASSSAIVADSYNEQF
>14|TRBJ1-6|TRBV27
ASSLQDRGYNSPLH
>15|TRBJ2-1|TRBV27
ASSPSLSGVPYNEQF
>14|TRBJ1-1|TRBV7-9
ASSFSRNLLNTEAF
>13|TRBJ1-5|TRBV10-3
AISERRTSNQPQH
>11|TRBJ2-2|TRBV20-1
SASWGPVGELF
>15|TRBJ2-2|TRBV7-6
ASSLATASGNTGELF
>14|TRBJ1-6|TRBV5-1
ASSPPGQGQGSPLH
>12|TRBJ2-1|TRBV2
ASRARFSYNEQF
>13|TRBJ1-1|TRBV28
ASRSRGLLNTEAF
>14|TRBJ2-2|TRBV5-1
ASSLDRQGNTGELF
>12|TRBJ1-2|TRBV7-9
ASSLEDRVYGYT
>14|TRBJ1-2|TRBV28
ASSIFRTGTKGGYT
>13|TRBJ1-1|TRBV3-1/TRBV3-2
ASSRYGGVSTEAF
>12|TRBJ2-2|TRBV28
ASSRQGLSGELF
>13|TRBJ1-2|TRBV4-1
ASSQEYRGHYGYT
>13|TRBJ1-2|TRBV28
ASSWAFRKNYGYT
>15|TRBJ2-2|TRBV5-1
ASSAGPELANTGELF
>18|TRBJ2-5|TRBV4-1
ASSQTPLAGGRVFQETQY
>9|TRBJ2-1|TRBV5-1
ASSFGSEQF
>13|TRBJ1-1|TRBV10-2
ASSRDRLENTEAF
>12|TRBJ2-5|TRBV18
ASSPPTRQETQY
>14|TRBJ2-7|TRBV5-1
ASSPILGAGGGEQY
>13|TRBJ1-2|TRBV9
ASSVAMGADYGYT
>14|TRBJ1-2|TRBV18
ASSLAREAADYGYT
>14|TRBJ2-7|TRBV4-1
ASSQGLTGRSYEQY
>13|TRBJ2-7|TRBV28
ASSLGLAGPLEQY
>15|TRBJ2-7|TRBV7-9
ASSLRKEYKSSYEQY
>14|TRBJ2-1|TRBV9
ASSVSGQSSYNEQF
>12|TRBJ1-1|TRBV3-1/TRBV3-2
ASSADWMNTEAF
>10|TRBJ1-4|TRBV3-1/TRBV3-2
ASSQVLEKLF
>14|TRBJ2-6|TRBV7-9
ASSLDLRPGANVLT
>12|TRBJ2-3|TRBV6-5
ASSFDRGTDTQY
>12|TRBJ1-4|TRBV5-1
ASSSRTGMEKLF
>12|TRBJ2-3|TRBV5-1
ASSLVEGSDTQY
>12|TRBJ2-1|TRBV20-1
SASPTRRGNEQF
>15|TRBJ2-7|TRBV5-1
ASRYGSGTSGSYEQY
>14|TRBJ1-5|TRBV5-6
ASSLGDRGWNQPQH
>16|TRBJ1-6|TRBV28
ASSPTGHLSSYNSPLH
>14|TRBJ1-1|TRBV19
ASMESVGRRNTEAF
>12|TRBJ1-1|TRBV27
ASSVLGGDTEAF